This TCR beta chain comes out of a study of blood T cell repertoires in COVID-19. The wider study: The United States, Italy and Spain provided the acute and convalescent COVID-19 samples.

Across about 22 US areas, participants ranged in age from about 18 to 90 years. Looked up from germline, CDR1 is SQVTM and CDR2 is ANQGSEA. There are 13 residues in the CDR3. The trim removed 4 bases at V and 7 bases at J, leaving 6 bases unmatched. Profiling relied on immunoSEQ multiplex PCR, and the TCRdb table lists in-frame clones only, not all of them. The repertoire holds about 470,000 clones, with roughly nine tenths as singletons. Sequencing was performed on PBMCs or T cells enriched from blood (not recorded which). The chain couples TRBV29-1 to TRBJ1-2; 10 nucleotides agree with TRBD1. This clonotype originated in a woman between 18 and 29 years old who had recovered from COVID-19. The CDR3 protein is CSVVHGQGGGYTF. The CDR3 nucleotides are TGCAGCGTTGTCCATGGACAGGGGGGTGGCTACACCTTC.